This TCR beta chain was observed in a study of blood T cell repertoires in COVID-19. For the study at large: Sample material is recorded as cDNA or gDNA derived from T cells, B-cell-depleted T cells, or PBMCs.

The ends were cut back, 5 bases at V and 3 bases at J, with 14 bases in the middle. Germline CDR1 and CDR2: SGHAT and FQNNGV. The CDR3 runs 14 residues. Under the authors' procedure: It was from reference gene primer amplification that nucleated cell counts were estimated. Measured with immunoSEQ multiplex PCR; TCRdb has only the in-frame clones, and not every one. The DNA was the basis for D and trimming; V, J and clone size are from that table. The table lists 29,000 or so clones, 65% to 70% of them singletons. This TCR was sampled from a human donor in a cohort sampled during active COVID-19. This chain connects TRBV11-2 to TRBJ2-7; tentative D call: TRBD2 (5 bases). The source material was peripheral blood. The CDR3 reads CASSPQRVNYEQYF. The CDR3 bases are TGTGCCAGCAGCCCACAGAGGGTAAACTACGAGCAGTACTTC.